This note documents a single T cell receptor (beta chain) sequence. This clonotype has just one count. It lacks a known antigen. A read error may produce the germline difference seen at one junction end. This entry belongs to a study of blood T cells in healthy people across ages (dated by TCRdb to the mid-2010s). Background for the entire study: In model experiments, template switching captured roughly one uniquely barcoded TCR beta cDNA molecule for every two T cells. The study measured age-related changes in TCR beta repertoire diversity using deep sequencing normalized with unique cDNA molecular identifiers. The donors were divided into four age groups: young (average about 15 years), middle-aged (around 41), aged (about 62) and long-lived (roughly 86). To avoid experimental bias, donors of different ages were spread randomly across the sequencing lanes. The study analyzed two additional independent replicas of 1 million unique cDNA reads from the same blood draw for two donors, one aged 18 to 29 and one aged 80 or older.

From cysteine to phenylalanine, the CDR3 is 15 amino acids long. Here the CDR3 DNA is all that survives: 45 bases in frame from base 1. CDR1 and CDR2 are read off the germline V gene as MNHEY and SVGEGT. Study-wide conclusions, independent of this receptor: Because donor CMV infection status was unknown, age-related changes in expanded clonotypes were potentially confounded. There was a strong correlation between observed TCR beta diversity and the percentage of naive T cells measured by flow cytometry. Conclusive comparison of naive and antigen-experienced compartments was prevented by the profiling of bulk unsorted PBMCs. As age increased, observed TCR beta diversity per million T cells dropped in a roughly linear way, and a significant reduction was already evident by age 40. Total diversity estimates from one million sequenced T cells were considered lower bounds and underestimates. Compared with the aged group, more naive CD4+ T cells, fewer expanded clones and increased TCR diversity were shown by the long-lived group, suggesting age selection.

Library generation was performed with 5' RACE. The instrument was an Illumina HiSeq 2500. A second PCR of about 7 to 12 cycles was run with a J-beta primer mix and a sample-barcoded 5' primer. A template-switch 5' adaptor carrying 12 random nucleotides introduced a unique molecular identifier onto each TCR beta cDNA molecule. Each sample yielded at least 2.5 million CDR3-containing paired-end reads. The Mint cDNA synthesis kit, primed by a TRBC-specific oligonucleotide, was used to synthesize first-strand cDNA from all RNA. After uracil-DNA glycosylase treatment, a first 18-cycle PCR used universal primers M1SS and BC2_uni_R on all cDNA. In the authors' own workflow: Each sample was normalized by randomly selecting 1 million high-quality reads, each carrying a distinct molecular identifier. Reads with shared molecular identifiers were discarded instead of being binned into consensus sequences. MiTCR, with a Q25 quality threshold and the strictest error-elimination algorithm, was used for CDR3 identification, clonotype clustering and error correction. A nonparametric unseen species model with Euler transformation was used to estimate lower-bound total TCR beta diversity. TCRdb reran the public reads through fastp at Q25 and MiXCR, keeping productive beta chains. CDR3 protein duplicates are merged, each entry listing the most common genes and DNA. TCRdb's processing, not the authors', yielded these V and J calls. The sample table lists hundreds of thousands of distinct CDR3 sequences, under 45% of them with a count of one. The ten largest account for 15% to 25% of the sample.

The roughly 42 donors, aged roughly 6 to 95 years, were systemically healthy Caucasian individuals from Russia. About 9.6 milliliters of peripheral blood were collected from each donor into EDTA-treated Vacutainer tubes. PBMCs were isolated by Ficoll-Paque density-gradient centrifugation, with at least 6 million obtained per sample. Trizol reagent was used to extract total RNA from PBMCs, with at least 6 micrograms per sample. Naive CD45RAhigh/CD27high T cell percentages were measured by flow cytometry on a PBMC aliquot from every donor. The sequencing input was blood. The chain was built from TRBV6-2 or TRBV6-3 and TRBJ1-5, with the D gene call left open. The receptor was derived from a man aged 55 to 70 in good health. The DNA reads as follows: TGTGCCGGCAGTTACGGAGGAGGCGGCAATCAGCCCCAGCATTTT. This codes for CAGSYGGGGNQPQHF.